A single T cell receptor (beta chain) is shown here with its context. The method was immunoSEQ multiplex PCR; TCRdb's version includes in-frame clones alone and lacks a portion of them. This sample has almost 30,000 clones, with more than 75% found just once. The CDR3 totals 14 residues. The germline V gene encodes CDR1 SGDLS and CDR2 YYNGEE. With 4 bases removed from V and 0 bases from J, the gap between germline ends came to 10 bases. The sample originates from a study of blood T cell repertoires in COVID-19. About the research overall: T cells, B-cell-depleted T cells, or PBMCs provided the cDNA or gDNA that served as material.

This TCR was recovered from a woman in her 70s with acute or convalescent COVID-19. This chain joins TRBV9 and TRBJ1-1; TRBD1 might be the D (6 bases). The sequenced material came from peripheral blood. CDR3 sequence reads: CASSPTGMNTEAFF. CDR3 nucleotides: TGTGCCAGCAGCCCTACAGGGATGAACACTGAAGCTTTCTTT.